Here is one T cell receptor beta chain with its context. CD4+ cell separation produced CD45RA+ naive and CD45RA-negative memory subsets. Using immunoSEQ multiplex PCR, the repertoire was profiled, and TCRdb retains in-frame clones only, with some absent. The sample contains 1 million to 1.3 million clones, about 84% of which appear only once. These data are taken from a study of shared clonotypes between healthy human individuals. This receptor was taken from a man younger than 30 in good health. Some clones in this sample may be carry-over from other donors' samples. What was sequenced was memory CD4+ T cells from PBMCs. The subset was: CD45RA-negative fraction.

CDR3: CAWSRGNNQPQHF. In nucleotides, the CDR3 is TGTGCCTGGAGTCGGGGTAACAATCAGCCCCAGCATTTT. The V call is TRBV30, the J call TRBJ1-5; no clear D. The V gene lost 2 bases and the J gene lost 3 bases, with 8 bases spanning the gap. Germline-derived CDR1 and CDR2 are GTSNPN and SVGIG (reference sequence). This CDR3 has 13 amino acids.